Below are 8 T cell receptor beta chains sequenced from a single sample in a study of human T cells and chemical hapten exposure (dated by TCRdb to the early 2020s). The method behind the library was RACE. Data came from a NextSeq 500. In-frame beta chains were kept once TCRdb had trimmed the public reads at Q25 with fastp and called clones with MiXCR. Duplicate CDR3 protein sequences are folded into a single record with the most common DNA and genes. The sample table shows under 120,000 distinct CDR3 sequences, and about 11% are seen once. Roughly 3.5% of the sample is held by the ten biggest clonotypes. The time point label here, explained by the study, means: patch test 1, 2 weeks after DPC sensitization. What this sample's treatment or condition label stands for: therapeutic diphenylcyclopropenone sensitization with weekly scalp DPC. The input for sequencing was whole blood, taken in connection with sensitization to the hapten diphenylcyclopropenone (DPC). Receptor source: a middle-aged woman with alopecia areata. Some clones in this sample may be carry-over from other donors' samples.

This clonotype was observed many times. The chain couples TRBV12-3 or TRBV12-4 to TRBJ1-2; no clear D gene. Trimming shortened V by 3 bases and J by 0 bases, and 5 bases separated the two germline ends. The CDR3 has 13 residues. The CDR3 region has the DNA TGTGCCAGCAGTTTTACCACTAACTATGGCTACACCTTC. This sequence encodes CASSFTTNYGYTF.

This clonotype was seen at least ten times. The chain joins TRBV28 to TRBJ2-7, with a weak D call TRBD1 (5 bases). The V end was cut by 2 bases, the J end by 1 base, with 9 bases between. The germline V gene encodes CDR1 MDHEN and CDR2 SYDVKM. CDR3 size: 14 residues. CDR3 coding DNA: TGTGCCAGCAGTTTAACACAGGTTTCCTACGAGCAGTACTTC. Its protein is CASSLTQVSYEQYF.

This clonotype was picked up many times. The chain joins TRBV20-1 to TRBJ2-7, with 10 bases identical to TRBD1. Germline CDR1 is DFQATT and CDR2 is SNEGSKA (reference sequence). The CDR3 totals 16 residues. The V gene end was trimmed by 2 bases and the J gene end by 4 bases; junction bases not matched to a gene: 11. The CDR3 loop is CSARRPPGQGVYEQYF. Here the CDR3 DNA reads TGCAGTGCTAGACGTCCGCCCGGACAGGGGGTATACGAGCAGTACTTC.

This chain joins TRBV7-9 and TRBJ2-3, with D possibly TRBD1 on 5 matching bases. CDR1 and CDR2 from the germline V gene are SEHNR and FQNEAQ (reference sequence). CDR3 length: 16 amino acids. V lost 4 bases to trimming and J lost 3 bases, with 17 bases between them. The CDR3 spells CASSSPPGKRTDTQYF. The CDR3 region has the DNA TGTGCCAGCAGCTCACCTCCAGGGAAGAGGACAGATACGCAGTATTTT.

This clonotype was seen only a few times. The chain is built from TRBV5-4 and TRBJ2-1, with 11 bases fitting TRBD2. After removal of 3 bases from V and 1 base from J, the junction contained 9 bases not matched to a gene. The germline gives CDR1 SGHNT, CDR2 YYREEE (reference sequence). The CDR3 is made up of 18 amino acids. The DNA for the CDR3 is TGTGCCAGCAGCTCGTCACTAGCGGGAGCAAGGTCCTACAATGAGCAGTTCTTC. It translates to CASSSSLAGARSYNEQFF.

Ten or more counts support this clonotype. CDR3 DNA sequence: TGTGCCAGCAGCCCCCAGGGGAGAGGGGATCAGCCCCAGCATTTT. It is translated as CASSPQGRGDQPQHF. The V gene is TRBV6-2 or TRBV6-3, the J gene TRBJ1-5, with D possibly matching TRBD1 (6 bases). CDR1 is MNHEY and CDR2 is SVGEGT in the germline V gene. The CDR3 loop spans 15 amino acids. Deletions cut 6 bases from V and 5 bases from J, with 17 bases between.

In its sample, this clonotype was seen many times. This CDR3 reads CASSQAGLAGSYEQYF. The CDR3 coding sequence is TGCGCCAGCAGCCAAGCTGGACTAGCGGGGTCCTACGAGCAGTACTTC. The genes are TRBV4-3 and TRBJ2-7, with 12 bases lining up with TRBD2. Germline V gene sequence: CDR1 LGHNA, CDR2 YSLEER. The CDR3 is 16 amino acids. J gave up 1 base and V 1 base, and 2 bases lay outside the gene matches.

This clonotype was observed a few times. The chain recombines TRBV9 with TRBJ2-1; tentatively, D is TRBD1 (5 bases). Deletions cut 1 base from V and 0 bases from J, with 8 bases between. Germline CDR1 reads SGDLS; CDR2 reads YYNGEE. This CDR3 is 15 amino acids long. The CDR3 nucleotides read TGTGCCAGCAGCGTAACCCAGGGCTCCTACAATGAGCAGTTCTTC. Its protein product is CASSVTQGSYNEQFF. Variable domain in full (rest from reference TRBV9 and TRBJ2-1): DSGVTQTPKHLITATGQRVTLRCSPRSGDLSVYWYQQSLDQGLQFLIQYYNGEERAKGNILERFSAQQFPDLHSELNLSSLELGDSALYFCASSVTQGSYNEQFFGPGTRLTVL.